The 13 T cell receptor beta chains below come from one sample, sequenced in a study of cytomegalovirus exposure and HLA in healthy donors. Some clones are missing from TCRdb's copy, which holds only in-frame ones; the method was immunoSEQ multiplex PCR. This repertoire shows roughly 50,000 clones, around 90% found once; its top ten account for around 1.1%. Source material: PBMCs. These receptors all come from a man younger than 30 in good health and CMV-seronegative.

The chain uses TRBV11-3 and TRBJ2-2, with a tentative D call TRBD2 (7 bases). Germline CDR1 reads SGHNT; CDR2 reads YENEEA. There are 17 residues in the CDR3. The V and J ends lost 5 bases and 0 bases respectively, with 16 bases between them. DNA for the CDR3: TGTGCCAGCAGCCCAGGTGGGGGGGCATCGAACACCGGGGAGCTGTTTTTT. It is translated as CASSPGGGASNTGELFF.

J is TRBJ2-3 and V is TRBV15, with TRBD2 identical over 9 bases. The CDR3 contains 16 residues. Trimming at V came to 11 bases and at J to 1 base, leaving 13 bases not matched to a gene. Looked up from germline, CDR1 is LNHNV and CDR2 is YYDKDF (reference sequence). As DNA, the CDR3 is TGTGCCGTCGAGGGCGGGAGGGCCTATCGCACAGATACGCAGTATTTT. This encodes CAVEGGRAYRTDTQYF.

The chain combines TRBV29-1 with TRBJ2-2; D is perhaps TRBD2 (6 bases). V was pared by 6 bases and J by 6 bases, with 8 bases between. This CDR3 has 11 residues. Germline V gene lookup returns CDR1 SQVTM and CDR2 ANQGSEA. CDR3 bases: TGCAGCGTAGGGACTTCCGGGGAGCTGTTTTTT. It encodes CSVGTSGELFF.

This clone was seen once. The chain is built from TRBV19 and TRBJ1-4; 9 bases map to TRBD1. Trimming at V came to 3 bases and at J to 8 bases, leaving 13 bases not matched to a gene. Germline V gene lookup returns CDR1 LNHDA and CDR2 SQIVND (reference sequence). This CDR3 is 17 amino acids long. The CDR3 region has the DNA TGTGCCAGTAGTATTTTGGGGTCGGGACAGGGTAAAGAAAAACTGTTTTTT. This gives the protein CASSILGSGQGKEKLFF.

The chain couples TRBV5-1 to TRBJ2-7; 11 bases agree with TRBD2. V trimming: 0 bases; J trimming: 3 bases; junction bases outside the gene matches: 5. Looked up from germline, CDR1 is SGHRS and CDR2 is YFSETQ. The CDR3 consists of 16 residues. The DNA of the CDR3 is TGCGCCAGCAGCTTGGGGACTAGCGGGCGGGTCTACGAGCAGTACTTC. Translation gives CASSLGTSGRVYEQYF.

CDR3 loop: CASSLPGSGHEQYF. CDR3 sequence (DNA): TGTGCCAGCAGCTTACCCGGGAGCGGACACGAGCAGTACTTC. The chain employs TRBV7-9 and TRBJ2-7; perhaps TRBD2 as D (6 bases). Germline CDR1 reads SEHNR; CDR2 reads FQNEAQ (reference sequence). V was pared by 2 bases and J by 5 bases, with 13 bases between. The CDR3 is made up of 14 amino acids.

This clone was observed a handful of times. The CDR3 spells CATSRDWGGSLDNEQFF. The CDR3 nucleotides read TGTGCCACCAGCAGAGATTGGGGCGGGAGTTTGGACAATGAGCAGTTCTTC. The chain recombines TRBV15 with TRBJ2-1, with TRBD2 identical over 7 bases. The CDR3 sequence is 17 residues long. Germline trimming cut 0 bases from V and 5 bases from J; bases unmatched to any gene: 10. In germline, CDR1 is LNHNV, CDR2 YYDKDF (reference sequence).

The DNA of the CDR3 is TGTGCCAGCAGCCCCCGGGACTCCGCAACCCACTACGAGCAGTACTTC. It specifies CASSPRDSATHYEQYF. The chain links TRBV7-9 to TRBJ2-7; perhaps TRBD2 as D (6 bases). CDR3 length: 16 residues. Germline lookup yields CDR1 SEHNR and CDR2 FQNEAQ (reference sequence). V was cut by 5 bases and J by 3 bases, with 20 bases left in between.

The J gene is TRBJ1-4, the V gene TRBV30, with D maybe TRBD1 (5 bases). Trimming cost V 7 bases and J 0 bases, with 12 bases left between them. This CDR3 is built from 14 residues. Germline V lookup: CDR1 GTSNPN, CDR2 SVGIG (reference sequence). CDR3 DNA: TGTGCCTTCAACCCACAGGCAACTAATGAAAAACTGTTTTTT. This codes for CAFNPQATNEKLFF.

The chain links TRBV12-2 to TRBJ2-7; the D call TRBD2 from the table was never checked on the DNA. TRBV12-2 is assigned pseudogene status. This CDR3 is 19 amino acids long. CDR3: CASRLDTVTSGRRAYEQYF. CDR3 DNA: TGTGCAAGTCGCTTAGATACCGTGACTAGCGGGAGGCGGGCCTACGAGCAGTACTTC.

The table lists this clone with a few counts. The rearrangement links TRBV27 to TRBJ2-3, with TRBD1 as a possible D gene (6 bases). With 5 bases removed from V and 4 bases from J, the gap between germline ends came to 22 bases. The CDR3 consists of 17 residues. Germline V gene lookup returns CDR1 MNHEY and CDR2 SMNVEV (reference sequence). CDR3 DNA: TGTGCCAGCAGTCCCAGGGGAGCGCAAAAGCATGCAGATACGCAGTATTTT. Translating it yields CASSPRGAQKHADTQYF.

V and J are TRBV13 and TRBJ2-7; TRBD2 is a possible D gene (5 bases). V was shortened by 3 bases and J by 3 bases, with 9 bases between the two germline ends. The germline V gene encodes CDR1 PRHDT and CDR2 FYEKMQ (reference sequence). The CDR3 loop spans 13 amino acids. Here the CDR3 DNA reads TGTGCCAGCAGCTTGGACTCGATCTACGAGCAGTACTTC. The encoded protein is CASSLDSIYEQYF.

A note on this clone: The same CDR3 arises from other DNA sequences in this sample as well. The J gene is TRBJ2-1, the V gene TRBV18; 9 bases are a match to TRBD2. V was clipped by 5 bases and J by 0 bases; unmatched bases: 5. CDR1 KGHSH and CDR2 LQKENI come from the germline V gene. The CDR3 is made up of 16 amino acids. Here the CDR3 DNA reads TGTGCCAGCTCAGGGGCGGGGGGGTCCTCCTACAATGAGCAGTTCTTC. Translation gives CASSGAGGSSYNEQFF.